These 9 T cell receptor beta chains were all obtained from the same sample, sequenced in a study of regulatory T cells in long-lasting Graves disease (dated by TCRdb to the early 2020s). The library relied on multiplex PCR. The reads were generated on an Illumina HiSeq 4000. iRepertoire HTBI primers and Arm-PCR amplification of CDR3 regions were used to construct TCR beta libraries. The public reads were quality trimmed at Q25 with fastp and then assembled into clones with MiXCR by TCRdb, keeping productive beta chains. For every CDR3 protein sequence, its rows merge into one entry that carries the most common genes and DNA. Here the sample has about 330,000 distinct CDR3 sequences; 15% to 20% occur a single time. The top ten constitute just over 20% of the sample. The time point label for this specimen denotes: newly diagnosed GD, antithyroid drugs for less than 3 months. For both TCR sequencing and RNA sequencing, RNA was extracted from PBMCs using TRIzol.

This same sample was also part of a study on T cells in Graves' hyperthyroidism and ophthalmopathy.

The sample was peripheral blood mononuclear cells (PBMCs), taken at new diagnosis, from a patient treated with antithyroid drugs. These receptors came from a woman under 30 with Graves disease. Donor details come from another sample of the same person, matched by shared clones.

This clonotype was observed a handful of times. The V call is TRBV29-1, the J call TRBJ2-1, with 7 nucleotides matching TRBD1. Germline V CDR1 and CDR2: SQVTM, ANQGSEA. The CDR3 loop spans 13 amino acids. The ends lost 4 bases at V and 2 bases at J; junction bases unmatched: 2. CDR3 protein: CSVGQGAYNEQFF. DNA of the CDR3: TGCAGCGTTGGGCAGGGGGCCTACAATGAGCAGTTCTTC.

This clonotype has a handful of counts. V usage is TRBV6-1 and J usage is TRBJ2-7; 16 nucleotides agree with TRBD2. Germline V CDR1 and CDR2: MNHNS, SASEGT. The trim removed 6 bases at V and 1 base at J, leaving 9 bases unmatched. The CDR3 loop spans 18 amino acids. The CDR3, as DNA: TGTGCCAGCAGACCCCGGGGACTAGCGGGGGGGGAATCCTACGAGCAGTACTTC. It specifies CASRPRGLAGGESYEQYF.

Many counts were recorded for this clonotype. The CDR3 spells CASSLGTGGSEQYF. DNA of the CDR3: TGTGCCAGCAGCTTAGGGACAGGGGGGTCCGAGCAGTACTTC. The chain employs TRBV11-2 and TRBJ2-7; TRBD1 aligns across 10 bases. The V and J ends lost 1 base and 6 bases, in that order; junction bases with no gene match: 3. The CDR3 spans 14 residues. The germline V gene has CDR1 SGHAT and CDR2 FQNNGV.

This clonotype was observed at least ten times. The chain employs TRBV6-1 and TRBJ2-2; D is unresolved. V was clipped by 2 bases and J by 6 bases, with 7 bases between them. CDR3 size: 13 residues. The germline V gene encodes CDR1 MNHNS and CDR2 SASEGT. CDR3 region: CASSEKVPGELFF. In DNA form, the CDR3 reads TGTGCCAGCAGTGAAAAAGTTCCCGGGGAGCTGTTTTTT.

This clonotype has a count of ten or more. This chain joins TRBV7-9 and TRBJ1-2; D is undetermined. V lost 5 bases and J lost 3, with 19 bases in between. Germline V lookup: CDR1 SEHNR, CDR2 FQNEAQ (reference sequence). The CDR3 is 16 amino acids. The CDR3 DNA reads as TGTGCCAGCAGCACCTTGCCCGGAGAGGGCCACTATGGCTACACCTTC. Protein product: CASSTLPGEGHYGYTF.

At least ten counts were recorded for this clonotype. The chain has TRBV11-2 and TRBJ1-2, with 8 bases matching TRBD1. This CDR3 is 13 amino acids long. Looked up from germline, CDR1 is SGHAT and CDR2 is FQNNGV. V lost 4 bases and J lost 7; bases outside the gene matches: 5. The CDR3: CASSSTGVAGYTF. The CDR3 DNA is TGTGCCAGCAGCTCGACAGGGGTAGCTGGCTACACCTTC. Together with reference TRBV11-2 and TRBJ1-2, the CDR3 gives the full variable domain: EAGVAQSPRYKIIEKRQSVAFWCNPISGHATLYWYQQILGQGPKLLIQFQNNGVVDDSQLPKDRFSAERLKGVDSTLKIQPAKLEDSAVYLCASSSTGVAGYTFGSGTRLTVV.

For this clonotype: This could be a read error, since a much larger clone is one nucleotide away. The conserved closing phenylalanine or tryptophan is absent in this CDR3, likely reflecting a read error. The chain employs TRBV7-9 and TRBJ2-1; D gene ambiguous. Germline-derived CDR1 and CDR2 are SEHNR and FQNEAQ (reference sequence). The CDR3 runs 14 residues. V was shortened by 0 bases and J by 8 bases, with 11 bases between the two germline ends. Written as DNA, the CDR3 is TGTGCCAGCAGCTTAGCTTCCTCGAGTGATGAGCAGTTCCTC. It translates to CASSLASSSDEQFL.

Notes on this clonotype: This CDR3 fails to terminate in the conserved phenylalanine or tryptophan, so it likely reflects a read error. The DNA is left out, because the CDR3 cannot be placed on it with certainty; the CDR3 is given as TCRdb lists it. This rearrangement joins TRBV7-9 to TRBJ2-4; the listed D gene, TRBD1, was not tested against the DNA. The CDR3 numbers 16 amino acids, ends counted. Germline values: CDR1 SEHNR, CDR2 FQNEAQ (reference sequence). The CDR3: CASSPPGGVGEQYFGP.

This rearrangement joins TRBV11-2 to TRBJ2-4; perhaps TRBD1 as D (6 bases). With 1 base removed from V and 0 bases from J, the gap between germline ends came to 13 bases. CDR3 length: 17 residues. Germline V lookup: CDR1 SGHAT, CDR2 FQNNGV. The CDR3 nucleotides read TGTGCCAGCAGCTTAGCAGTCCAGGGGATAGCCAAAAACATTCAGTACTTC. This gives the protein CASSLAVQGIAKNIQYF. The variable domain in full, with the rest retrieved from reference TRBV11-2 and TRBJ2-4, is EAGVAQSPRYKIIEKRQSVAFWCNPISGHATLYWYQQILGQGPKLLIQFQNNGVVDDSQLPKDRFSAERLKGVDSTLKIQPAKLEDSAVYLCASSLAVQGIAKNIQYFGAGTRLSVL.